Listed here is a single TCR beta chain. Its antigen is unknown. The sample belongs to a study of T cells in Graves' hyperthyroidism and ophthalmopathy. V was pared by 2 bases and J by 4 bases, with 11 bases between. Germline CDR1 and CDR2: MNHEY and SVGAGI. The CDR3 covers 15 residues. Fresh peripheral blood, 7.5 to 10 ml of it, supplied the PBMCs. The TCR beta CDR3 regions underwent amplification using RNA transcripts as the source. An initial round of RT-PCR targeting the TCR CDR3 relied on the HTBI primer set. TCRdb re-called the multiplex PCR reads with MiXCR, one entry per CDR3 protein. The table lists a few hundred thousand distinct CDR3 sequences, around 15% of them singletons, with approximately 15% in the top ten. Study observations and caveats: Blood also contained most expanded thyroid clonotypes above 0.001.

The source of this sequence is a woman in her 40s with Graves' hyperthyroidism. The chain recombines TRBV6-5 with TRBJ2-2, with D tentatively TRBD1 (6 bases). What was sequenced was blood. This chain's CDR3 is CASSYRTGSTGELFF. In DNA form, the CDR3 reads TGTGCCAGCAGTTACCGAACAGGGTCCACCGGGGAGCTGTTTTTT.